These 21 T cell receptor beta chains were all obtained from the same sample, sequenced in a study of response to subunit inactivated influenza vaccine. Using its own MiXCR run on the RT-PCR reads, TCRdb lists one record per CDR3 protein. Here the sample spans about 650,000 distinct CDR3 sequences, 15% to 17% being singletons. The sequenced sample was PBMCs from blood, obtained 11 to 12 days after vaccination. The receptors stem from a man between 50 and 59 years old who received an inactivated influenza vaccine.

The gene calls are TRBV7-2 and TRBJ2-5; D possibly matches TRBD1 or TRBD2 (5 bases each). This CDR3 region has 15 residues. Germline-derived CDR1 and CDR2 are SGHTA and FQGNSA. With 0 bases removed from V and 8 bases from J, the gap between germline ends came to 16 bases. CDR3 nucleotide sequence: TGTGCCAGCAGCTTAGCGTGGGGACGCTGGGACACCCAGTACTTC. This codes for CASSLAWGRWDTQYF.

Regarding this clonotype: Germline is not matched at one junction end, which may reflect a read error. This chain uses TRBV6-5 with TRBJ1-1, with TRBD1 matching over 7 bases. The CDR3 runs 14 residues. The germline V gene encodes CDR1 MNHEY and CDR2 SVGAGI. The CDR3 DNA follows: TGTGCCAGCAGTTCGACAGGGCAGAACACTGAAGCTCTCTTT. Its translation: CASSSTGQNTEALF.

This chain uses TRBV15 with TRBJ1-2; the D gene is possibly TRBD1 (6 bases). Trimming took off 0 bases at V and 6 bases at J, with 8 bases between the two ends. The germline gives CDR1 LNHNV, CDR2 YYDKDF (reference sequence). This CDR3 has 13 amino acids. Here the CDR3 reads CATSRDRGDGYTF. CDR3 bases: TGTGCCACCAGCAGAGACAGGGGTGATGGCTACACCTTC. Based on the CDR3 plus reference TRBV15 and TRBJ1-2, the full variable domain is DAMVIQNPRYQVTQFGKPVTLSCSQTLNHNVMYWYQQKSSQAPKLLFHYYDKDFNNEADTPDNFQSRRPNTSFCFLDIRSPGLGDTAMYLCATSRDRGDGYTFGSGTRLTVV.

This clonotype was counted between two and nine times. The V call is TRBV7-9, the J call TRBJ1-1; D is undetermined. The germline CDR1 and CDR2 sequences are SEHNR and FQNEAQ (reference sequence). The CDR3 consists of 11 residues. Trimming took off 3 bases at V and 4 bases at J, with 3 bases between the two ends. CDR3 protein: CASSFLTEAFF. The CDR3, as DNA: TGTGCCAGCAGCTTCCTCACTGAAGCTTTCTTT.

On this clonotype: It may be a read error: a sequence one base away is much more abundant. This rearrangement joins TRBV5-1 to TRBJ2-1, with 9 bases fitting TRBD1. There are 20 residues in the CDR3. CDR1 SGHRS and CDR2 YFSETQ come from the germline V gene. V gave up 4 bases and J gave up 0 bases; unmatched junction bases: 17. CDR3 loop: CASSTSYGTGQISSYNEQFF. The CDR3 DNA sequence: TGCGCCAGCAGCACCTCGTATGGGACAGGGCAGATTAGCTCCTACAATGAGCAGTTCTTC.

DNA of the CDR3: TGTGCCAGCAGCCCCGACTCGCTTCGGGCCCAGTACTTC. Its protein product is CASSPDSLRAQYF. The chain has TRBV12-3 or TRBV12-4 and TRBJ2-5; no reliable D call. Deletions cut 6 bases from V and 9 bases from J, with 17 bases between. The CDR3 has 13 residues.

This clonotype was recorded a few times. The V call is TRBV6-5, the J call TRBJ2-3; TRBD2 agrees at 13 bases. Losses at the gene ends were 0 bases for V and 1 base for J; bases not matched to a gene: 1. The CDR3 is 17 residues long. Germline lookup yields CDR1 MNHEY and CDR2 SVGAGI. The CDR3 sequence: CASSYSGLAGGTDTQYF. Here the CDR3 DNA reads TGTGCCAGCAGTTACTCTGGACTAGCGGGGGGCACAGATACGCAGTATTTT.

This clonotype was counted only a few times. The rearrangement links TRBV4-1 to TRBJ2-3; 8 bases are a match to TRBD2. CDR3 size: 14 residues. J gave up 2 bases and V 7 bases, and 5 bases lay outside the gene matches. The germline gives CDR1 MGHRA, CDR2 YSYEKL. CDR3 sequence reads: CASNRGGVTDTQYF. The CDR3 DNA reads TGCGCCAGCAACCGGGGGGGGGTCACAGATACGCAGTATTTT.

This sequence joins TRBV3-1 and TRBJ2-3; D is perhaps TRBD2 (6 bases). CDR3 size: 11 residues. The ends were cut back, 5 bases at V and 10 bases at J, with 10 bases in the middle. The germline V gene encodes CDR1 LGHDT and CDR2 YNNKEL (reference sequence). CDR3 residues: CASSSSGAQYF. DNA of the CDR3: TGTGCCAGCAGCTCCTCGGGGGCGCAGTATTTT.

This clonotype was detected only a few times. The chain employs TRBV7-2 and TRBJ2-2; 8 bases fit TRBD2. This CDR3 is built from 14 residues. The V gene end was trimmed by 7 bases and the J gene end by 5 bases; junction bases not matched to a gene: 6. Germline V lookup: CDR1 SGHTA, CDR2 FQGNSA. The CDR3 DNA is TGTGCCAGCACCCCCGCGGGGGGAACCGGGGAGCTGTTTTTT. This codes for CASTPAGGTGELFF.

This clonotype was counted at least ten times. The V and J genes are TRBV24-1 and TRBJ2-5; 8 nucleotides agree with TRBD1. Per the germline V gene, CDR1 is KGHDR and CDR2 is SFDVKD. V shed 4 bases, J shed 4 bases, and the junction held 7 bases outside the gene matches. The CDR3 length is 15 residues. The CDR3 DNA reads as TGTGCCACCAGTGACCGACAGGGGTTAGTAGAGACCCAGTACTTC. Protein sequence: CATSDRQGLVETQYF.

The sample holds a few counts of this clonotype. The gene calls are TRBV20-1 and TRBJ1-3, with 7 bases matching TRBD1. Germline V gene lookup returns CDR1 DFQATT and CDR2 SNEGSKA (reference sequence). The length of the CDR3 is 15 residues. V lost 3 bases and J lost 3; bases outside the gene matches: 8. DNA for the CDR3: TGCAGTGCTAGGGCCGGACAGGACGTTGGAAACACCATATATTTT. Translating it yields CSARAGQDVGNTIYF.

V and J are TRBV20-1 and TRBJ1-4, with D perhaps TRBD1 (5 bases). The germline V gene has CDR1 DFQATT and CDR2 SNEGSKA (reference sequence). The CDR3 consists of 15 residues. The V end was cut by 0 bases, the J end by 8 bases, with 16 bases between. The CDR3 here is CSARDAGDGGEKLFF. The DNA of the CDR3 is TGCAGTGCTAGAGACGCGGGGGACGGGGGAGAAAAACTGTTTTTT.

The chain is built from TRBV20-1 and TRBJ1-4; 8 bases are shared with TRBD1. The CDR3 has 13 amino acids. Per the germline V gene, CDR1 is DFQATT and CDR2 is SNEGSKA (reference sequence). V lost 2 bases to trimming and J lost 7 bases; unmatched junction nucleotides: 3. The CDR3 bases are TGCAGTGCTAGACAGGGGGCTAGTGAAAAACTGTTTTTT. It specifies CSARQGASEKLFF.

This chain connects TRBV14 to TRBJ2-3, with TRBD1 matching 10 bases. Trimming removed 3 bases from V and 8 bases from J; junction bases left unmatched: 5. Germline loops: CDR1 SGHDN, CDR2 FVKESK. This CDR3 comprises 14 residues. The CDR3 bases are TGTGCCAGCAGCCAGCGACAGGGGGCAGGTACGCAGTATTTT. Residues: CASSQRQGAGTQYF.

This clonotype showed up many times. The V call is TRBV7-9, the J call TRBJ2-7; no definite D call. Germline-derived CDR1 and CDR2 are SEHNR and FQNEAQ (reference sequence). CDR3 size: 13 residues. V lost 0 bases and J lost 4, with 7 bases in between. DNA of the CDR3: TGTGCCAGCAGCTTAGCTGACGGATACGAGCAGTACTTC. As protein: CASSLADGYEQYF.

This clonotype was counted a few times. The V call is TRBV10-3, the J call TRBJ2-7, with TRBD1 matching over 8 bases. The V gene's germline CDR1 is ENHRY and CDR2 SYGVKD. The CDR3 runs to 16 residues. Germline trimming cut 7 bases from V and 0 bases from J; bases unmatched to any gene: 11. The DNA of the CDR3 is TGTGCCATCACCCCGACAGGGGCGAAGAGCTCCTACGAGCAGTACTTC. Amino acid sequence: CAITPTGAKSSYEQYF.

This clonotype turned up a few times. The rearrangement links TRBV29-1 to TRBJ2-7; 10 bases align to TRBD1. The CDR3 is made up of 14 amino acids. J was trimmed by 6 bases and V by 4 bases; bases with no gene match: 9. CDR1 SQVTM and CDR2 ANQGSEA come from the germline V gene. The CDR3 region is CSVGEGTGVFEQYF. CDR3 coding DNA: TGCAGCGTTGGGGAAGGGACAGGGGTTTTCGAGCAGTACTTC.

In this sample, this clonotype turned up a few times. DNA of the CDR3: TGTGCCAGCAGCTTGCGGGAGAGCAAGACCCAGTACTTC. This translates into CASSLRESKTQYF. The chain carries TRBV13 and TRBJ2-5; 7 positions agree with TRBD2. Germline assignment: CDR1 PRHDT and CDR2 FYEKMQ (reference sequence). Germline trimming cut 3 bases from V and 6 bases from J; bases unmatched to any gene: 4. This CDR3 spans 13 amino acids.

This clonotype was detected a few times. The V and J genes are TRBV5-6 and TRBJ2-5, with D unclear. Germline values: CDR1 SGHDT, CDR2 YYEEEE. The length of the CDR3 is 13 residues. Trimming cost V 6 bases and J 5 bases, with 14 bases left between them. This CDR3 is CASKSEWVETQYF. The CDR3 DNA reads TGTGCCAGCAAGAGTGAATGGGTGGAGACCCAGTACTTC. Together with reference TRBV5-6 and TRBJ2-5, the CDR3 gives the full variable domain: DAGVTQSPTHLIKTRGQQVTLRCSPKSGHDTVSWYQQALGQGPQFIFQYYEEEERQRGNFPDRFSGHQFPNYSSELNVNALLLGDSALYLCASKSEWVETQYFGPGTRLLVL.

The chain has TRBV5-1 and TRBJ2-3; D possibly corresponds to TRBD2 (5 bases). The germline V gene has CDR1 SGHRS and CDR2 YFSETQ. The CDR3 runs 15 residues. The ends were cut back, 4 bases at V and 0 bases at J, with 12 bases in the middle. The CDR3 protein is CASSPRTLSTDTQYF. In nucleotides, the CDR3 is TGCGCCAGCAGCCCCAGGACTCTAAGCACAGATACGCAGTATTTT.